The present T cell receptor beta chain was sequenced within a study of OX40 agonist ivuxolimab in advanced cancers. The V gene's germline CDR1 is MNHEY and CDR2 SMNVEV (reference sequence). This CDR3 region has 16 residues. Deletions cut 5 bases from V and 5 bases from J, with 21 bases between. The repertoire was sequenced with immunoSEQ multiplex PCR; TCRdb's copy has only in-frame clones and lacks some. This sample yields tens of thousands of clones, of which 70% to 90% are seen a single time; approximately 11% belongs to the top ten. This TCR came from an adult with an advanced solid tumor such as melanoma, head and neck, liver or kidney cancer. Sequencing was performed on CD4+ or CD8+ T cells sorted from blood, taken in a trial of the OX40 agonist ivuxolimab. V usage is TRBV27 and J usage is TRBJ2-5; D perhaps matches TRBD1 (5 bases). CDR3 sequence: CASSPRTGMIVETQYF. CDR3 coding DNA: TGTGCCAGCAGTCCGCGAACAGGAATGATAGTGGAGACCCAGTACTTC.